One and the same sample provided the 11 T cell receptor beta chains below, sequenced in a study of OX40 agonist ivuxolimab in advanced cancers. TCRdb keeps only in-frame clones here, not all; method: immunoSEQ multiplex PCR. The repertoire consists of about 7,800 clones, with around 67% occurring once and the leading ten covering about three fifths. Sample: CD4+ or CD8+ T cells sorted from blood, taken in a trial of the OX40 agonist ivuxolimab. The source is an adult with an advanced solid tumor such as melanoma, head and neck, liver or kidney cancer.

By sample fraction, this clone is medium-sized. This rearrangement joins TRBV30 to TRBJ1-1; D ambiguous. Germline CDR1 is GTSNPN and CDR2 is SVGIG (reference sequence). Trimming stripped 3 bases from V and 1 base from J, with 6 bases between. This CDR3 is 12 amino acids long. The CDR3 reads CAWRSQNTEAFF. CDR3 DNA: TGTGCCTGGAGATCCCAGAACACTGAAGCTTTCTTT.

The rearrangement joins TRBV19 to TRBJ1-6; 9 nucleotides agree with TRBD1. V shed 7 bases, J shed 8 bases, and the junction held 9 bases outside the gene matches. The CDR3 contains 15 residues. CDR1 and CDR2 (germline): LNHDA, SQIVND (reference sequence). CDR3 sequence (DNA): TGTGCCAGTACCCTAGGGACAGGGATCGATTCACCCCTCCACTTT. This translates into CASTLGTGIDSPLHF.

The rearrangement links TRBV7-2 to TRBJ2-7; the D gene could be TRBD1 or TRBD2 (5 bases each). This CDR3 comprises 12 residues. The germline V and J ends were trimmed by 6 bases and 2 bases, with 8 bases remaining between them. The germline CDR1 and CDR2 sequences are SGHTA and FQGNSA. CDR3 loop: CASRLGAYEQYF. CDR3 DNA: TGTGCCAGCAGACTGGGGGCCTACGAGCAGTACTTC.

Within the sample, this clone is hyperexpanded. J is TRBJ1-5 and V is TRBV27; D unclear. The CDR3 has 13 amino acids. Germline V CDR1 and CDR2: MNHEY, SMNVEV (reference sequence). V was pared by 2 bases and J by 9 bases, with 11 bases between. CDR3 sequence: CASSLAARRPQHF. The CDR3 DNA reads TGTGCCAGCAGTTTAGCCGCGAGACGGCCCCAGCATTTT.

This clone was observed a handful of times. The CDR3 sequence is CASSQERGNNSPLHF. The CDR3 DNA reads as TGCGCCAGCAGCCAAGAGAGGGGAAATAATTCACCCCTCCACTTT. V is TRBV4-3 and J is TRBJ1-6; D may be TRBD1 (5 bases). The CDR3 length is 15 residues. Trimming removed 0 bases from V and 5 bases from J, with 8 bases in between. Germline V gene lookup returns CDR1 LGHNA and CDR2 YSLEER.

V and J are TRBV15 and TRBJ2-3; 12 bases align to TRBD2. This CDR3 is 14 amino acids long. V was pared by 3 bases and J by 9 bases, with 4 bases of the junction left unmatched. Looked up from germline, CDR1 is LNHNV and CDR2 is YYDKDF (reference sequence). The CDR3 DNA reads TGTGCCACCAGCAGGAGAGGGACTAGCGGGACGCAGTATTTT. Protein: CATSRRGTSGTQYF.

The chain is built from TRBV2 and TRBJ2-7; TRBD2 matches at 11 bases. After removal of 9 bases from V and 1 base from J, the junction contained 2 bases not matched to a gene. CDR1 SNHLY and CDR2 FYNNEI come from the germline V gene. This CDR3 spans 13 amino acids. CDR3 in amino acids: CASSGRGSYEQYF. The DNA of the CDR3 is TGTGCCAGTAGCGGGAGGGGATCCTACGAGCAGTACTTC.

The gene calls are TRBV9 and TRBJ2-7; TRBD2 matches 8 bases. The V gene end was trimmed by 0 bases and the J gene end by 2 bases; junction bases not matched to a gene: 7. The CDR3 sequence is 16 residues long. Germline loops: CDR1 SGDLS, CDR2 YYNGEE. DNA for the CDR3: TGTGCCAGCAGCGTAGACCGGGCGGGGGGTCCCTACGAGCAGTACTTC. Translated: CASSVDRAGGPYEQYF.

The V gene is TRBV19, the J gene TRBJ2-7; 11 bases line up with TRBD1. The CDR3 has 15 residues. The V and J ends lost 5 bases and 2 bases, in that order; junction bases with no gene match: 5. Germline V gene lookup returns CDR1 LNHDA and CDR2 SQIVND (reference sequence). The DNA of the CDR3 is TGTGCCAGTAGTTCCGGGACAGGGGGAACCTACGAGCAGTACTTC. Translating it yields CASSSGTGGTYEQYF.

The CDR3 DNA follows: TGTGCCAGCAGTTCTGTCCAGGGAGGGGAGCTGTTTTTT. It encodes CASSSVQGGELFF. The chain links TRBV6-5 to TRBJ2-2, with D perhaps TRBD1 (5 bases). Germline V lookup: CDR1 MNHEY, CDR2 SVGAGI. The CDR3 runs 13 residues. V lost 4 bases to trimming and J lost 8 bases, with 11 bases between them.

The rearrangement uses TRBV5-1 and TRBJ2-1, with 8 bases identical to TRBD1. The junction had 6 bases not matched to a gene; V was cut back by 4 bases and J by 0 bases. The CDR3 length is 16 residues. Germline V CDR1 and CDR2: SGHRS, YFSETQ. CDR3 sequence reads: CASSLRQGASYNEQFF. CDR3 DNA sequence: TGCGCCAGCAGCCTACGTCAGGGGGCCTCCTACAATGAGCAGTTCTTC.